Below are 21 T cell receptor beta chains sequenced from a single sample in a study of identical twins' blood T cells. Each CDR3 protein is one row after TCRdb ran MiXCR on the 5' RACE reads. The sample includes fewer than 450,000 distinct CDR3 sequences, 28% of them seen just once. The sequenced material came from PBMCs. The receptors shown here come from a woman between 18 and 49 years old in good health.

A word on this clonotype: A much larger clone sits a single nucleotide away, making a read error possible. The conserved closing phenylalanine or tryptophan is absent in this CDR3, likely reflecting a read error. This chain uses TRBV4-2 with TRBJ2-7; D is unresolved. V gave up 0 bases and J gave up 0 bases, with 9 bases separating them. Germline CDR1 and CDR2: LGHNA and YNFKEQ. This CDR3 has 15 residues. The CDR3 DNA reads TGTGCCAGCAGCCAAGACCACTCACCCTCCTACGAGCAGTACCTC. This sequence encodes CASSQDHSPSYEQYL.

The chain recombines TRBV4-1 with TRBJ2-2; D may be TRBD1 or TRBD2 (6 bases each). V lost 6 bases to trimming and J lost 7 bases, with 15 bases between them. CDR3 size: 14 residues. CDR1 MGHRA and CDR2 YSYEKL come from the germline V gene. The CDR3 reads CASSMVQGGGELFF. The CDR3 bases are TGCGCCAGCAGTATGGTACAGGGAGGCGGGGAGCTGTTTTTT.

The rearrangement links TRBV7-9 to TRBJ2-3; 7 nucleotides match TRBD2. The V segment lost 6 bases and the J segment 2 bases; nucleotides outside the gene matches: 5. This CDR3 spans 14 amino acids. Germline V gene data show CDR1 as SEHNR and CDR2 as FQNEAQ (reference sequence). CDR3 sequence reads: CASRMGGSTDTQYF. The CDR3 DNA follows: TGTGCCAGCAGAATGGGGGGGTCCACAGATACGCAGTATTTT.

The J gene is TRBJ1-5, the V gene TRBV11-2; possibly TRBD1 for D (6 bases). Looked up from germline, CDR1 is SGHAT and CDR2 is FQNNGV. V shed 5 bases and J shed 4 bases, with 12 bases lying between them. CDR3 size: 14 residues. The CDR3 sequence is CASSLQGANQPQHF. The CDR3 nucleotides are TGTGCCAGCAGCCTACAGGGAGCAAATCAGCCCCAGCATTTT.

The chain recombines TRBV12-5 with TRBJ1-5; no clear D gene. The CDR3 has 14 amino acids. CDR1 LGHNT and CDR2 FRNRAP come from the germline V gene. V shed 6 bases and J shed 6 bases, with 15 bases lying between them. The DNA of the CDR3 is TGTGCTAGTGGACCAGGAGTCCGGGGTCAGCCCCAGCATTTT. Its translation: CASGPGVRGQPQHF. Complete variable domain (other parts from reference TRBV12-5 and TRBJ1-5): DARVTQTPRHKVTEMGQEVTMRCQPILGHNTVFWYRQTMMQGLELLAYFRNRAPLDDSGMPKDRFSAEMPDATLATLKIQPSEPRDSAVYFCASGPGVRGQPQHFGDGTRLSIL.

The chain employs TRBV4-3 and TRBJ2-1, with 8 nucleotides matching TRBD2. The CDR3 runs to 15 residues. Unmatched junction bases numbered 6, after V lost 1 base and J lost 7 bases. The germline gives CDR1 LGHNA, CDR2 YSLEER. CDR3 region: CASSQVLTSVNEQFF. CDR3 in DNA: TGCGCCAGCAGCCAAGTCTTGACTAGCGTGAATGAGCAGTTCTTC.

CDR3 sequence: CASSFRETAFF. DNA of the CDR3: TGTGCCAGCAGCTTTCGGGAGACAGCTTTCTTT. This chain links TRBV5-6 with TRBJ1-1; D unresolved. Germline V gives CDR1 SGHDT, CDR2 YYEEEE. The V end lost 2 bases, the J end lost 10 bases, and 9 bases lay between the germline ends. This CDR3 region has 11 residues.

This clonotype was seen a few times. V usage is TRBV3-1 and J usage is TRBJ1-1, with D possibly TRBD1 on 5 matching bases. CDR1 is LGHDT and CDR2 is YNNKEL in the germline V gene (reference sequence). V was clipped by 2 bases and J by 7 bases, with 14 bases between them. The CDR3 length is 14 residues. The CDR3 DNA reads TGTGCCAGCAGCCAACCCTCGGTCGGGGGTGAAGCTTTCTTT. This translates into CASSQPSVGGEAFF. Using reference TRBV3-1 and TRBJ1-1 for the parts outside the CDR3, the full variable domain is DTAVSQTPKYLVTQMGNDKSIKCEQNLGHDTMYWYKQDSKKFLKIMFSYNNKELIINETVPNRFSPKSPDKAHLNLHINSLELGDSAVYFCASSQPSVGGEAFFGQGTRLTVV.

With regard to this clonotype: A much larger clone differs by one base, so this may be a read error. This chain links TRBV14 with TRBJ1-1; 8 bases map to TRBD1. The CDR3 contains 15 residues. CDR1 and CDR2 from the germline V gene are SGHDN and FVKESK. CDR3 protein: CASSSQGAVNTEASF. CDR3 DNA: TGTGCCAGCAGCTCTCAGGGGGCTGTGAACACTGAAGCTTCCTTT.

The chain has TRBV27 and TRBJ1-1; tentatively, D is TRBD1 (5 bases). V was clipped by 7 bases and J by 3 bases, with 15 bases between them. This CDR3 comprises 14 residues. Germline lookup yields CDR1 MNHEY and CDR2 SMNVEV (reference sequence). The CDR3 DNA reads TGTGCCAGCAACGCCTACAGGTCTTACACTGAAGCTTTCTTT. Its protein is CASNAYRSYTEAFF.

This clonotype was counted between two and nine times. The chain is built from TRBV27 and TRBJ1-2; tentatively, D is TRBD1 (5 bases). With 0 bases removed from V and 6 bases from J, the gap between germline ends came to 14 bases. CDR3 length equals 15 residues. CDR1 and CDR2 (germline): MNHEY, SMNVEV (reference sequence). In nucleotides, the CDR3 is TGTGCCAGCAGTTTATCCGGCTGGGGCTTTGATGGCTACACCTTC. Translated: CASSLSGWGFDGYTF.

The rearrangement links TRBV6-2 or TRBV6-3 to TRBJ2-2; D gene ambiguous. V gave up 6 bases and J gave up 6 bases, with 14 bases separating them. Germline V gene data show CDR1 as MNHEY and CDR2 as SVGEGT. This CDR3 contains 14 residues. CDR3 coding DNA: TGTGCCAGCAGCCCAGATACTGGACCCGGGGAGCTGTTTTTT. Translation gives CASSPDTGPGELFF.

The J gene is TRBJ2-3, the V gene TRBV20-1, with 8 bases that match TRBD2. After removal of 6 bases from V and 1 base from J, the junction contained 6 bases not matched to a gene. The V gene's germline CDR1 is DFQATT and CDR2 SNEGSKA (reference sequence). This CDR3 region has 14 residues. CDR3 region: CSAPTSGRTDTQYF. The CDR3 DNA sequence: TGCAGTGCCCCTACTAGCGGACGCACAGATACGCAGTATTTT.

This clonotype appeared a few times. The V gene is TRBV18, the J gene TRBJ2-1; 9 bases line up with TRBD1. This CDR3 region has 14 residues. V gave up 3 bases and J gave up 7 bases; unmatched junction bases: 4. Germline V gene lookup returns CDR1 KGHSH and CDR2 LQKENI. The CDR3 loop reads CASSPGTGFNEQFF. The CDR3 nucleotides read TGTGCCAGCTCACCGGGGACAGGGTTTAATGAGCAGTTCTTC.

This clonotype was seen repeatedly, ten times or more. The chain uses TRBV6-2 or TRBV6-3 and TRBJ2-3; D gene ambiguous. CDR1 is MNHEY, CDR2 SVGEGT, per germline. The V and J ends lost 6 bases and 3 bases respectively, with 4 bases between them. CDR3 length: 11 residues. CDR3 in amino acids: CASRPTDTQYF. The CDR3 DNA reads TGTGCCAGCAGACCAACAGATACGCAGTATTTT.

The chain uses TRBV7-9 and TRBJ1-1, with D maybe TRBD1 (5 bases). The CDR3 spans 14 residues. Trimming removed 2 bases from V and 2 bases from J, with 9 bases in between. The germline gives CDR1 SEHNR, CDR2 FQNEAQ (reference sequence). The CDR3: CASSLFRGNTEAFF. Written as DNA, the CDR3 is TGTGCCAGCAGCTTATTCCGGGGCAACACTGAAGCTTTCTTT.

The chain couples TRBV27 to TRBJ1-1; 8 nucleotides agree with TRBD1. Germline V gene sequence: CDR1 MNHEY, CDR2 SMNVEV (reference sequence). The CDR3 length is 11 residues. The V segment lost 10 bases and the J segment 10 bases; nucleotides outside the gene matches: 8. This CDR3 reads CATFSGTGAFF. Here the CDR3 DNA reads TGTGCCACCTTCTCCGGGACAGGAGCTTTCTTT.

In this sample, this clonotype turned up a few times. This chain links TRBV7-3 with TRBJ2-1; tentatively, D is TRBD2 (6 bases). V lost 1 base to trimming and J lost 6 bases, with 13 bases between them. From germline, CDR1 is SGHTA and CDR2 FQGTGA. The CDR3 contains 15 residues. The CDR3 is CASSLRSSGTNEQFF. In nucleotides, the CDR3 is TGTGCCAGCAGCTTAAGAAGTAGCGGTACCAATGAGCAGTTCTTC.

This clonotype was detected only a few times. The rearrangement joins TRBV19 to TRBJ1-2; D remains unclear. The CDR3 has 13 residues. V dropped 5 bases and J dropped 8 bases, with 15 bases sitting between them. Germline V gene lookup returns CDR1 LNHDA and CDR2 SQIVND (reference sequence). Here the CDR3 reads CASSRTLWEGYTF. CDR3 nucleotide sequence: TGTGCCAGTAGTCGGACGCTCTGGGAGGGCTACACCTTC.

This clonotype came up a few times. This chain connects TRBV20-1 to TRBJ2-4; no clear D. The CDR3 consists of 16 residues. The V end was cut by 4 bases, the J end by 0 bases, with 16 bases between. Germline V gives CDR1 DFQATT, CDR2 SNEGSKA (reference sequence). CDR3 amino acids: CSATFGHLLAKNIQYF. The DNA of the CDR3 is TGCAGTGCTACCTTTGGTCACCTCTTAGCCAAAAACATTCAGTACTTC.

The rearrangement links TRBV20-1 to TRBJ2-1; 10 positions match TRBD2. J gave up 7 bases and V 3 bases, and 3 bases lay outside the gene matches. CDR3 length equals 13 residues. The V gene's germline CDR1 is DFQATT and CDR2 SNEGSKA (reference sequence). CDR3 nucleotide sequence: TGCAGTGCTAGTTTAGCGGGAGGAAATGAGCAGTTCTTC. Residues: CSASLAGGNEQFF.